The 19 T cell receptor beta chains listed next were all sequenced from one sample in a study of T cells in Graves' hyperthyroidism and ophthalmopathy. TCR beta CDR3 regions were amplified from RNA. The HTBI set primed first-round TCR CDR3 RT-PCR. TCRdb processed the multiplex PCR reads anew with MiXCR; each CDR3 protein has one entry. The sample lists approximately 370,000 distinct CDR3 sequences; about 15% were seen once. The sequencing input was blood. These receptors were taken from a young woman with Graves' hyperthyroidism.

The V call is TRBV11-2, the J call TRBJ2-7, with 9 bases aligning to TRBD2. Trimming took 1 base from V and 3 from J; bases not matched to a gene: 4. The germline V gene encodes CDR1 SGHAT and CDR2 FQNNGV. The CDR3 extends over 15 amino acids. Here the CDR3 DNA reads TGTGCCAGCAGCTTAGGACTAGCGGCCCTCTACGAGCAGTACTTC. It specifies CASSLGLAALYEQYF.

This clonotype was recorded at least ten times. CDR3 coding DNA: TGTGCCAGCAGTGAAGTGGGGGGCATGAACACTGAAGCTTTCTTT. This gives the protein CASSEVGGMNTEAFF. The V and J genes are TRBV2 and TRBJ1-1; maybe TRBD1 (6 bases). CDR1 is SNHLY, CDR2 FYNNEI, per germline. The CDR3 is 15 amino acids. With 1 base removed from V and 0 bases from J, the gap between germline ends came to 9 bases. The full variable domain, rest sourced from reference TRBV2 and TRBJ1-1, is EPEVTQTPSHQVTQMGQEVILRCVPISNHLYFYWYRQILGQKVEFLVSFYNNEISEKSEIFDDQFSVERPDGSNFTLKIRSTKLEDSAMYFCASSEVGGMNTEAFFGQGTRLTVV.

In this sample, this clonotype turned up many times. The genes are TRBV2 and TRBJ2-5, with D uncertain. Germline V gene lookup returns CDR1 SNHLY and CDR2 FYNNEI. Trimming took 7 bases from V and 4 from J, leaving 10 bases between them. The CDR3 runs 12 residues. CDR3 sequence reads: CASKGIGETQYF. The CDR3 DNA sequence: TGTGCCAGCAAAGGGATTGGAGAGACCCAGTACTTC.

This clonotype was found many times. V is TRBV15 and J is TRBJ2-7; D is unclear. In germline, CDR1 is LNHNV, CDR2 YYDKDF (reference sequence). V lost 3 bases and J 2 bases, leaving 14 bases between the germline ends. There are 15 residues in the CDR3. In nucleotides, the CDR3 is TGTGCCACCAGCAGGGCTTCCCTGAACGCCTACGAGCAGTACTTC. Its protein is CATSRASLNAYEQYF.

The genes are TRBV20-1 and TRBJ2-7; D may be TRBD2 (6 bases). The CDR3 runs to 14 residues. V lost 8 bases and J lost 7, with 24 bases in between. The V gene's germline CDR1 is DFQATT and CDR2 SNEGSKA (reference sequence). CDR3 bases: TGCAGTCCCTCCGGGAGTGATCCCTACAATGAGCAGTACTTC. The encoded protein is CSPSGSDPYNEQYF.

This clonotype was observed at least ten times. The rearrangement joins TRBV11-3 to TRBJ2-1, with 12 bases matching TRBD2. Trimming took 5 bases from V and 6 from J; bases not matched to a gene: 5. The CDR3 has 15 residues. Germline loops: CDR1 SGHNT, CDR2 YENEEA. The CDR3 protein is CASSRRLAGVNEQFF. The CDR3 DNA reads as TGTGCCAGCAGCCGGAGACTAGCGGGAGTCAATGAGCAGTTCTTC.

This clonotype was detected ten times or more. The J gene is TRBJ2-3, the V gene TRBV2; D uncertain. This CDR3 is built from 14 residues. V lost 4 bases and J lost 0, with 8 bases in between. Germline lookup yields CDR1 SNHLY and CDR2 FYNNEI. The CDR3: CASSAQRSTDTQYF. CDR3 nucleotide sequence: TGTGCCAGCAGTGCGCAGAGAAGCACAGATACGCAGTATTTT.

V is TRBV29-1 and J is TRBJ2-1, with 13 bases identical to TRBD2. Germline V lookup: CDR1 SQVTM, CDR2 ANQGSEA. The CDR3 contains 14 residues. V shed 1 base, J shed 8 bases, and the junction held 2 bases outside the gene matches. The CDR3 spells CSVEGTSGSDEQFF. The CDR3 coding sequence is TGCAGCGTTGAAGGGACTAGCGGGAGTGATGAGCAGTTCTTC.

The chain is built from TRBV5-1 and TRBJ2-3, with a possible D match to TRBD2 (6 bases). The CDR3 runs to 15 residues. With 1 base removed from V and 2 bases from J, the gap between germline ends came to 11 bases. Germline V gene lookup returns CDR1 SGHRS and CDR2 YFSETQ. The CDR3 sequence: CASSLTSRSTDTQYF. Here the CDR3 DNA reads TGCGCCAGCAGCTTGACTAGCCGATCCACAGATACGCAGTATTTT.

This clonotype was picked up many times. This sequence joins TRBV5-1 and TRBJ2-1; tentative D call: TRBD2 (6 bases). The CDR3 consists of 13 residues. Looked up from germline, CDR1 is SGHRS and CDR2 is YFSETQ. The ends were cut back, 4 bases at V and 6 bases at J, with 11 bases in the middle. The CDR3 nucleotides read TGCGCCAGCAGCCTAGCGTCCCCCAATGAGCAGTTCTTC. It specifies CASSLASPNEQFF.

This clonotype has at least ten counts. V is TRBV12-3 or TRBV12-4 and J is TRBJ2-7, with TRBD1 identical over 10 bases. V lost 4 bases to trimming and J lost 3 bases; unmatched junction nucleotides: 6. The CDR3 extends over 15 amino acids. The chain's CDR3 is CASSSGTGVFYEQYF. As DNA, the CDR3 is TGTGCCAGCAGTTCCGGGACAGGGGTTTTCTACGAGCAGTACTTC.

This chain links TRBV9 with TRBJ2-3; tentatively, D is TRBD2 (7 bases). Trimming removed 2 bases from V and 2 bases from J, with 15 bases in between. The CDR3 is made up of 16 amino acids. Germline V gives CDR1 SGDLS, CDR2 YYNGEE. This CDR3 reads CASSVRQGRATDTQYF. The CDR3 DNA is TGTGCCAGCAGCGTCCGGCAGGGGAGGGCCACAGATACGCAGTATTTT. Looking up the rest from reference TRBV9 and TRBJ2-3 gives the full variable domain: DSGVTQTPKHLITATGQRVTLRCSPRSGDLSVYWYQQSLDQGLQFLIQYYNGEERAKGNILERFSAQQFPDLHSELNLSSLELGDSALYFCASSVRQGRATDTQYFGPGTRLTVL.

This clonotype showed up just a few times. This chain joins TRBV20-1 and TRBJ2-1; D is ambiguous. The ends were cut back, 5 bases at V and 0 bases at J, with 11 bases in the middle. The V gene's germline CDR1 is DFQATT and CDR2 SNEGSKA (reference sequence). The CDR3 extends over 14 amino acids. The CDR3 region is CSADRESSYNEQFF. In DNA, the CDR3 is TGCAGTGCTGATAGAGAGAGCTCCTACAATGAGCAGTTCTTC.

This clonotype was found many times. The chain uses TRBV7-2 and TRBJ1-3, with D tentatively TRBD1 (6 bases). Germline CDR1 and CDR2: SGHTA and FQGNSA. V lost 0 bases and J 2 bases, leaving 8 bases between the germline ends. This CDR3 has 15 amino acids. The CDR3 region has the DNA TGTGCCAGCAGCTTAGCGTGGGGGCCTGGAAACACCATATATTTT. This codes for CASSLAWGPGNTIYF.

This clonotype was observed a handful of times. The junction departs from the called germline gene at one end, perhaps through a read error. The genes are TRBV28 and TRBJ2-5, with 8 nucleotides matching TRBD1. CDR3 size: 15 residues. From germline, CDR1 is MDHEN and CDR2 SYDVKM. CDR3 nucleotide sequence: TGTGCCAACAGTTTATTGGCCAGGGGGCAGGAGACCCAGTGCTTC. Translated: CANSLLARGQETQCF.

The V and J genes are TRBV20-1 and TRBJ1-3, with 9 bases matching TRBD1. V lost 6 bases, J lost 0 bases, and 9 bases stayed unmatched. The CDR3 extends over 16 amino acids. Germline V gene data show CDR1 as DFQATT and CDR2 as SNEGSKA (reference sequence). As DNA, the CDR3 is TGCAGTGCCGGGGACAGGGCCATACTCTCTGGAAACACCATATATTTT. Translated: CSAGDRAILSGNTIYF.

This clonotype has more than one count but fewer than ten. The V gene is TRBV3-1, the J gene TRBJ2-1; 7 bases agree with TRBD1. V lost 4 bases and J lost 3; bases outside the gene matches: 6. This CDR3 has 15 amino acids. Germline loops: CDR1 LGHDT, CDR2 YNNKEL (reference sequence). The CDR3 is CASSPDSGGYNEQFF. In DNA, the CDR3 is TGTGCCAGCAGCCCTGACTCAGGGGGCTACAATGAGCAGTTCTTC.

V gene TRBV19 combines with J gene TRBJ1-5; D unclear. CDR3 length: 13 residues. CDR1 LNHDA and CDR2 SQIVND come from the germline V gene (reference sequence). V was trimmed by 2 bases and J by 6 bases, leaving 8 bases between them. CDR3 bases: TGTGCCAGTAGTATACGGGGTACTCAGCCCCAGCATTTT. This sequence encodes CASSIRGTQPQHF.

This clonotype has a count of ten or more. CDR3 residues: CASSDGQGGGYTF. Written as DNA, the CDR3 is TGTGCCAGCAGCGACGGACAGGGAGGGGGCTACACCTTC. The genes are TRBV9 and TRBJ1-2; 8 bases are a match to TRBD1. Germline CDR1 and CDR2: SGDLS and YYNGEE. This CDR3 has 13 residues. V was clipped by 3 bases and J by 8 bases; unmatched bases: 6.